Included here is one TCR beta chain sequence, with context. This clonotype was counted at least ten times. The antigen it binds to is not known. No much larger clone exists at a distance of one base, and base qualities are not known. The sample is drawn from a study of early T cells in non-severe SARS-CoV-2 infection (dated by TCRdb to the early 2020s). Regarding the study in general: TCR sequencing used bulk RNA from unsorted whole blood, so alpha and beta chains could not be paired. Points the paper makes about the study in general: Matching against VDJdb was skewed toward anti-spike CD8 responses, likely underestimated virus-specific expansions, and missed private and CD4 specificities.

The CDR3 runs 17 amino acids, cysteine and phenylalanine included. CDR3 DNA only is kept here, 51 bases in frame from base 1. V is cut by 3 bases and J by 0 bases, and the space between the germline ends is 16 bases. According to the germline V gene, CDR1 reads MDHEN and CDR2 reads SYDVKM. Libraries were built with 5' RACE. Sequencer: NextSeq 500. In the TCR library protocol, unique molecular identifiers were attached to individual cDNA molecules to correct for PCR bias and sequencing error. Both TCR alpha and beta chains were sequenced, and tight co-correlation was observed between alpha and beta sequence abundances in each sample. The published analysis was carried out like this. Decombinator V4 was used to annotate the V gene, J gene and CDR3 of the TCR sequences. TCRs were defined as expanded if a significant change between any two time points was detected under a Poisson model with p below 0.0001. TCR abundances were normalised to the total number of TCRs sequenced per sample and expressed as counts per million. TRAV1-2 paired with TRAJ12, TRAJ20 or TRAJ33 defined MAIT TCRs, while TRAV10 paired with TRAJ18 defined iNKT TCRs. A search of VDJdb, accessed on 1 November 2021, was run for TCRs annotated to CMV, EBV and SARS-CoV-2, with TCRs annotated for multiple antigens excluded. Using fastp trimming at Q25 and MiXCR clonotype assembly, TCRdb reanalyzed the public sequencing data and kept in-frame beta chains. Rows matching on CDR3 protein sequence are summarized as one entry with the most common DNA and genes. The authors' filters were not applied to this entry. In all, the sample holds tens of thousands of distinct CDR3 sequences, and around 7% of those were seen once. Jointly, the top ten make up roughly 4.1% of the sample.

Set within a cohort of healthcare workers in London, UK, this nested case-control study involved weekly PCR testing of nasopharyngeal swabs along with blood sampling. Healthcare workers were recruited between 23 and 31 March 2020, during the week of the UK lockdown, and were followed weekly for up to about 16 weeks. The chain is encoded by TRBV28 joined to TRBJ2-3; too little of a D gene remains to name it. The origin of this receptor is an adult who was a healthcare worker with PCR-confirmed SARS-CoV-2 infection or an uninfected control (not recorded which). Sequenced: whole blood. The nucleotide sequence reads as follows: TGTGCCAGCAGTTTGGGTAGGGCGGTACTCAGCACAGATACGCAGTATTTT. Its protein is CASSLGRAVLSTDTQYF.